This entry concerns a single TCR beta chain. Its binding antigen is unknown. Qualities for individual bases were not recorded, and no much larger clone is one base off. Healthy HIV-negative adults with no recently reported acute infections or vaccinations were included as donors. Every donor was a Caucasian adult living in Nashville, Tennessee, USA. Magnetic negative selection was used to enrich CD4+ T cells, after which naive cells were positively selected on CD45RA and the negative fraction became the memory subset. After blood collection by leukapheresis, PBMCs were isolated using Ficoll-Histopaque density gradient centrifugation and then cryopreserved in the vapor phase of liquid nitrogen. Purity and quantity of every magnetically sorted T cell population were checked by analytical flow cytometry. Each sorted fraction had its genomic DNA isolated and then quantified by UV absorbance on a Nanodrop 2000c.

This specimen comes from a study of shared clonotypes between healthy human individuals (dated by TCRdb to 2019 to 2021). In the study overall: The cohort included three men and a couple of women between 18 and 49 years of age. Per donor, three plates each were used for CD4 naive and CD4 memory, two for CD8 naive, and one for CD8 memory. To estimate repertoire size and how much clonotypes are shared between individuals, the study performed deep sequencing of blood TCR repertoires from roughly five healthy adults. Different laboratories and diverse techniques were used to prepare libraries and sequence TCR repertoires, to increase sequencing depth and limit assay-specific biases. Per donor, leukapheresis produced somewhere between about 0.9 and 9 billion PBMCs.

TCR CDR3 regions were amplified from genomic DNA by multiplex PCR using the deep immunoSEQ assay. Extracted genomic DNA from each cell subset was distributed evenly across all wells of several immunoSEQ 96-well plates, and each plate was treated as a replicate. Each replicate PCR for sorted subsets received roughly 200 ng genomic DNA, equal to tens of thousands of T cell genomes. Purified libraries were quantified with a Qubit 3.0 fluorometer, sized on a Bioanalyzer 2100, and re-quantified with the KAPA Library Quantification kit. Every immunoSEQ 96-well plate was sequenced on a separate single-read 150-cycle Illumina NextSeq 550 flow cell. The published analysis was carried out like this. The immunoSEQ output contained only junctional sequences without quality scores, so filtering could not match that applied to full-length reads. To assign V/J genes and CDR3, sequences were annotated against IMGT germline references using PyIR, a Python wrapper for IgBLAST v1.9. Reads were removed for weak V/J assignments (E-value above 1e-6), missing CDR3, stop codons, out-of-frame junctions, or ambiguous translated residues. V3J clonotypes were defined as sequences sharing an identical inferred V gene, J gene, and CDR3 amino acid sequence. The percentage overlap between two repertoires was calculated by dividing the number of shared unique clonotypes by the size of the smaller repertoire. Richness of each repertoire was evaluated using RTK rarefaction, the Chao1 estimator, and Recon v2.1 estimates of unobserved clonotypes. For all TCRbeta clonotypes obtained by the gDNA method from several donors, generation probabilities were computed with OLGA. Here the immuneACCESS table is served through TCRdb, limited to in-frame sequences with V and J called. Missing clones are a known gap in these copies; in checked studies unresolved V genes cover under half, and the rest lacks a known reason. V and J calls and clone size are those listed in that table; D and trimming were worked out from the DNA. This sample comprises hundreds of thousands of clones, 90% to 96% of them detected only once. Less than 0.06% of the sample comes from the top ten.

General conclusions and limits of the study: Compared with non-shared clonotypes, clonotypes shared by all four sorted-subset donors had higher generation probabilities. Because the study included a small number of donors, the genetic and exposure-history diversity represented was limited. Naive subsets generally had larger estimated clonotype richness than memory subsets did. Even with the large sequencing depth, rarefaction of the sorted-subset datasets indicated that sequencing was incomplete. Across four donors, approximately 4.6% of naive CD4, more than 3% of naive CD8, around 2.5% of memory CD4, and about 0.4% of memory CD8 clonotypes were shared. Sampling was restricted to blood, and TCR repertoires in tissues likely differ from the TCR repertoires found in blood. Pairwise subsampling indicated that sequencing depth was expected to affect the degree of clonotype sharing among donors.

The CDR3 goes from the cysteine to the phenylalanine over 14 residues. Only the CDR3 DNA stays, 42 bases, in frame from base 1. V is pared back by 2 bases and J by 4 bases, with 12 bases lying between the germline termini. In the germline V gene, CDR1 corresponds to SGHDT and CDR2 to YYEEEE. The sequence was obtained from a woman aged 30 to 39 in good health. Sample: naive CD4+ T cells sorted from blood. The sample's cell subset or site label is to be understood as: CD45RA+ positively selected. The chain is made from TRBV5-6 and TRBJ1-2; there is no confident call for the D gene. The DNA reads TGTGCCAGCAGCTTTGATACTAGGCTCTATGGCTACACCTTC. This translates into CASSFDTRLYGYTF.